Shown below are 15 T cell receptor beta chains from a single sample sequenced in a study of blood T cell repertoires in COVID-19. Here immunoSEQ multiplex PCR was the method, and the copy in TCRdb shows in-frame clones only, minus some. The profile shows about 230,000 clones, 65% to 85% of them singletons. The sample taken for sequencing was peripheral blood. The receptors come from a middle-aged man with active or convalescent COVID-19.

The rearrangement links TRBV3-1 (or the pseudogene TRBV3-2) to TRBJ2-1; a weak D match, TRBD1 (6 bases). The germline V and J ends were trimmed by 6 bases and 5 bases, with 14 bases remaining between them. Germline-derived CDR1 and CDR2 are LGHDT and YNNKEL (reference sequence). The CDR3 loop spans 14 amino acids. CDR3 residues: CASSIRGTHNEQFF. CDR3 in DNA: TGTGCCAGCAGTATCAGGGGTACACACAATGAGCAGTTCTTC.

This clone was detected once. The chain joins TRBV19 to TRBJ1-1, with D unclear. Germline V gene lookup returns CDR1 LNHDA and CDR2 SQIVND (reference sequence). Trimming cost V 5 bases and J 7 bases, with 11 bases left between them. The CDR3 totals 12 residues. CDR3 in DNA: TGTGCCAGTAGTGGAACGGGATTTGAAGCTTTCTTT. Its translation is CASSGTGFEAFF.

The chain joins TRBV5-1 to TRBJ2-5, with D perhaps TRBD2 (6 bases). This CDR3 contains 13 residues. Trimming took off 0 bases at V and 4 bases at J, with 7 bases between the two ends. Per the germline V gene, CDR1 is SGHRS and CDR2 is YFSETQ. CDR3 sequence (DNA): TGCGCCAGCAGCTTGGCCGGGGGAGAGACCCAGTACTTC. Its protein is CASSLAGGETQYF.

This chain links TRBV24-1 with TRBJ2-1, with TRBD2 matching over 13 bases. The trim removed 3 bases at V and 8 bases at J, leaving 6 bases unmatched. The CDR3 contains 16 residues. The germline gives CDR1 KGHDR, CDR2 SFDVKD. The CDR3 DNA sequence: TGTGCCACCAGTGATCGGACTAGCGGGAGATGGGATGAGCAGTTCTTC. It is translated as CATSDRTSGRWDEQFF.

The genes are TRBV11-3 and TRBJ1-3, with a weak D call TRBD1 (5 bases). CDR1 and CDR2 (germline): SGHNT, YENEEA. The CDR3 spans 16 residues. V was clipped by 3 bases and J by 0 bases, with 12 bases between them. CDR3 in amino acids: CASSLGQLGSGNTIYF. CDR3 DNA sequence: TGTGCCAGCAGCTTGGGGCAATTGGGCTCTGGAAACACCATATATTTT. The variable domain in full, with the rest retrieved from reference TRBV11-3 and TRBJ1-3, is EAGVVQSPRYKIIEKKQPVAFWCNPISGHNTLYWYLQNLGQGPELLIRYENEEAVDDSQLPKDRFSAERLKGVDSTLKIQPAELGDSAVYLCASSLGQLGSGNTIYFGEGSWLTVV.

V gene TRBV11-1 combines with J gene TRBJ2-1; TRBD2 is a possible D gene (6 bases). Germline V gene sequence: CDR1 SGHAT, CDR2 FQDESV (reference sequence). This CDR3 contains 15 residues. Trimming pared 4 bases from V and 3 bases from J, leaving 13 bases between. The CDR3 DNA sequence: TGTGCCAGCAGCTCCGGGACTCGAGGCTACAATGAGCAGTTCTTC. Protein sequence: CASSSGTRGYNEQFF.

This CDR3 reads CASSQGAPLHF. DNA of the CDR3: TGTGCCAGCAGCCAAGGTGCGCCCCTCCACTTT. The rearrangement joins TRBV3-1 (or the pseudogene TRBV3-2) to TRBJ1-6, with unresolved D. This CDR3 is built from 11 residues. Germline lookup yields CDR1 LGHDT and CDR2 YNNKEL (reference sequence). Trimming pared 1 base from V and 13 bases from J, leaving 5 bases between.

The rearrangement uses TRBV24-1 and TRBJ1-1; no clear D. The V end lost 4 bases, the J end lost 1 base, and 9 bases lay between the germline ends. CDR1 is KGHDR, CDR2 SFDVKD, per germline. The CDR3 covers 14 residues. CDR3 DNA sequence: TGTGCCACCAGTGACGCGGGGAAGAACACTGAAGCTTTCTTT. It codes for CATSDAGKNTEAFF.

The chain uses TRBV28 and TRBJ1-1; D call uncertain. This CDR3 contains 13 residues. With 8 bases removed from V and 1 base from J, the gap between germline ends came to 11 bases. Germline assignment: CDR1 MDHEN and CDR2 SYDVKM. The CDR3 is CASRTPPNTEAFF. Written as DNA, the CDR3 is TGTGCCAGCCGTACACCCCCGAACACTGAAGCTTTCTTT.

This clone was seen a few times. The chain has TRBV5-4 and TRBJ1-1; a weak D match, TRBD1 (5 bases). With 5 bases removed from V and 0 bases from J, the gap between germline ends came to 11 bases. Germline CDR1 SGHNT, CDR2 YYREEE (reference sequence). The length of the CDR3 is 14 residues. CDR3 in amino acids: CASRKDTLNTEAFF. CDR3 DNA sequence: TGTGCCAGCAGAAAGGACACGTTGAACACTGAAGCTTTCTTT.

The gene calls are TRBV10-3 and TRBJ2-7; 14 nucleotides align to TRBD2. The CDR3 sequence is 14 residues long. V gave up 6 bases and J gave up 7 bases; unmatched junction bases: 5. The V gene's germline CDR1 is ENHRY and CDR2 SYGVKD. In nucleotides, the CDR3 is TGTGCCATCAGCGGGACTAGCGGGAGCGAAGAGCAGTACTTC. It yields the protein CAISGTSGSEEQYF.

This rearrangement joins TRBV10-3 to TRBJ1-5; 7 bases align to TRBD1. V lost 6 bases to trimming and J lost 4 bases; unmatched junction nucleotides: 3. Germline CDR1 and CDR2: ENHRY and SYGVKD. CDR3 length: 13 residues. As DNA, the CDR3 is TGTGCCATCAGAACAGGGGCAAATCAGCCCCAGCATTTT. Protein product: CAIRTGANQPQHF.

The chain has TRBV6-1 and TRBJ1-5; 7 nucleotides agree with TRBD1. Trimming took 2 bases from V and 4 from J; bases not matched to a gene: 2. CDR1 and CDR2 from the germline V gene are MNHNS and SASEGT. The CDR3 is made up of 14 amino acids. CDR3 DNA sequence: TGTGCCAGCAGTGAAACAGGGGTAAATCAGCCCCAGCATTTT. It yields the protein CASSETGVNQPQHF.

V gene TRBV7-2 combines with J gene TRBJ1-3; D is ambiguous. V was shortened by 3 bases and J by 3 bases, with 18 bases between the two germline ends. Germline CDR1 SGHTA, CDR2 FQGNSA. This CDR3 has 17 residues. DNA for the CDR3: TGTGCCAGCAGCTTGGCAGAGGGTTTGCTGAGTGGAAACACCATATATTTT. Translation gives CASSLAEGLLSGNTIYF.

The J gene is TRBJ1-6, the V gene TRBV2; TRBD1 might be the D (5 bases). Germline V gene data show CDR1 as SNHLY and CDR2 as FYNNEI. V was cut by 3 bases and J by 10 bases, with 16 bases left in between. This CDR3 has 15 residues. Written as DNA, the CDR3 is TGTGCCAGCAGTGATGCCGGCGGGACGGTGTCACCCCTCCACTTT. Translated: CASSDAGGTVSPLHF.